What follows are 24 T cell receptor beta chains derived from one specimen sequenced in a study of blood T cell repertoires in COVID-19. The repertoire was sequenced with immunoSEQ multiplex PCR; TCRdb's copy has only in-frame clones and lacks some. The repertoire holds about 200,000 clones, about nine tenths seen once, with around 4.2% in the top ten. The sequenced material came from PBMCs or T cells enriched from blood (not recorded which). These receptors all come from a woman in her twenties or thirties with acute COVID-19.

The chain employs TRBV9 and TRBJ2-2; 9 bases map to TRBD2. With V trimmed by 5 bases and J by 9 bases, 8 bases remained unmatched. The CDR3 covers 14 residues. From germline, CDR1 is SGDLS and CDR2 YYNGEE. The CDR3 reads CASSVASGARELFF. CDR3 DNA sequence: TGTGCCAGCAGTGTGGCTAGCGGGGCCCGGGAGCTGTTTTTT.

The J gene is TRBJ1-4, the V gene TRBV30; D is unclear. The CDR3 is 14 amino acids. The germline V gene encodes CDR1 GTSNPN and CDR2 SVGIG (reference sequence). Trimming stripped 1 base from V and 0 bases from J, with 6 bases between. The CDR3 coding sequence is TGTGCCTGGAGTGGACTGTCAACTAATGAAAAACTGTTTTTT. Its protein is CAWSGLSTNEKLFF.

The V gene is TRBV4-3, the J gene TRBJ2-5, with D maybe TRBD1 (7 bases). This CDR3 has 14 residues. V was clipped by 4 bases and J by 3 bases, with 12 bases between them. CDR1 is LGHNA and CDR2 is YSLEER in the germline V gene. The CDR3 sequence is CASSLRGTEETQYF. For the CDR3, the DNA is TGCGCCAGCAGCCTCCGGGGGACAGAAGAGACCCAGTACTTC.

The rearrangement uses TRBV5-1 and TRBJ1-1; 7 bases agree with TRBD1. There are 14 residues in the CDR3. J lost 5 bases, V lost 3 bases, and 7 bases had no gene match. CDR1 and CDR2 (germline): SGHRS, YFSETQ. This CDR3 reads CASSSQGEVTEAFF. CDR3 nucleotide sequence: TGCGCCAGCAGCTCCCAGGGGGAAGTGACTGAAGCTTTCTTT. Filled out from reference TRBV5-1 and TRBJ1-1, the complete variable domain reads KAGVTQTPRYLIKTRGQQVTLSCSPISGHRSVSWYQQTPGQGLQFLFEYFSETQRNKGNFPGRFSGRQFSNSRSEMNVSTLELGDSALYLCASSSQGEVTEAFFGQGTRLTVV.

The chain recombines TRBV7-2 with TRBJ1-6; D is undetermined. This CDR3 has 16 amino acids. The V and J ends lost 0 bases and 1 base respectively, with 7 bases between them. Germline values: CDR1 SGHTA, CDR2 FQGNSA. The CDR3 nucleotides are TGTGCCAGCAGCTTAGCGGCGGGATCCTATAATTCACCCCTCCACTTT. This encodes CASSLAAGSYNSPLHF.

The V call is TRBV10-2, the J call TRBJ2-1, with D perhaps TRBD1 (6 bases). Germline CDR1 reads WSHSY; CDR2 reads SAAADI. V lost 6 bases and J lost 5, with 11 bases in between. The CDR3 consists of 13 residues. This CDR3 reads CASRRQVHNEQFF. The CDR3 bases are TGCGCCAGCAGGCGACAGGTCCACAATGAGCAGTTCTTC.

J is TRBJ1-2 and V is TRBV4-1, with 10 bases that match TRBD1. The germline gives CDR1 MGHRA, CDR2 YSYEKL. This CDR3 has 15 residues. V shed 6 bases, J shed 8 bases, and the junction held 12 bases outside the gene matches. The CDR3 spells CASSPDRGKSGGYTF. The DNA for the CDR3 is TGCGCCAGCAGTCCGGACAGGGGGAAGTCTGGGGGCTACACCTTC.

The chain links TRBV11-2 to TRBJ1-1; D gene ambiguous. With 2 bases removed from V and 1 base from J, the gap between germline ends came to 17 bases. The V gene's germline CDR1 is SGHAT and CDR2 FQNNGV. The CDR3 runs to 17 residues. The CDR3 sequence is CASSLMLGQARNTEAFF. In nucleotides, the CDR3 is TGTGCCAGCAGCTTAATGTTGGGTCAGGCGAGGAACACTGAAGCTTTCTTT.

The V gene is TRBV4-1, the J gene TRBJ1-1; tentatively, D is TRBD1 (6 bases). V shed 4 bases and J shed 3 bases, with 12 bases lying between them. Germline V lookup: CDR1 MGHRA, CDR2 YSYEKL. CDR3 size: 14 residues. DNA for the CDR3: TGCGCCAGCAGCCTACAGGGATACGACACTGAAGCTTTCTTT. Amino acid sequence: CASSLQGYDTEAFF.

J is TRBJ2-3 and V is TRBV21-1; TRBD2 is taken as the D call from the table, unchecked against the DNA. TRBV21-1 is deemed a pseudogene. The CDR3 is made up of 16 amino acids. CDR3 in amino acids: CASPFPGGSLRDTQYF. In nucleotides, the CDR3 is TGTGCCAGCCCCTTTCCGGGGGGTTCCTTGAGAGATACGCAGTATTTT.

This clone has a single count. The J gene is TRBJ1-2, the V gene TRBV3-1 (or the pseudogene TRBV3-2); 8 bases are shared with TRBD1. Per germline, CDR1 LGHDT and CDR2 YNNKEL (reference sequence). CDR3 size: 17 residues. J gave up 4 bases and V 5 bases, and 15 bases lay outside the gene matches. The CDR3 DNA reads TGTGCCAGCAGCTACCGACAGGGGAATATTATGGTCTATGGCTACACCTTC. Amino acid sequence: CASSYRQGNIMVYGYTF.

The V and J genes are TRBV7-9 and TRBJ2-2; the D is unclear. Germline V gene sequence: CDR1 SEHNR, CDR2 FQNEAQ (reference sequence). This CDR3 comprises 15 residues. Trimming took off 0 bases at V and 2 bases at J, with 7 bases between the two ends. The CDR3 nucleotides are TGTGCCAGCAGCTTAGCGCGCCAAAACACCGGGGAGCTGTTTTTT. Translated, it gives CASSLARQNTGELFF.

This sequence joins TRBV30 and TRBJ1-1; D is unclear. V lost 7 bases, J lost 1 base, and 13 bases lay in between. This CDR3 has 13 residues. Germline V gene lookup returns CDR1 GTSNPN and CDR2 SVGIG (reference sequence). The CDR3 is CAYTTHPNTEAFF. The CDR3 DNA reads TGTGCCTATACGACTCATCCGAACACTGAAGCTTTCTTT.

The chain recombines TRBV29-1 with TRBJ2-5, with 10 bases fitting TRBD1. From germline, CDR1 is SQVTM and CDR2 ANQGSEA. The trim removed 6 bases at V and 7 bases at J, leaving 14 bases unmatched. CDR3 length equals 15 residues. In DNA, the CDR3 is TGCAGCGTCGCCGATACGACAGGGGGCGTACGGACCCAGTACTTC. Its translation: CSVADTTGGVRTQYF.

This rearrangement joins TRBV7-9 to TRBJ1-2; the match to TRBD1 covers 7 bases. Per the germline V gene, CDR1 is SEHNR and CDR2 is FQNEAQ (reference sequence). Unmatched junction bases numbered 7, after V lost 5 bases and J lost 4 bases. CDR3 length: 14 amino acids. CDR3 residues: CASSNSGTAYGYTF. In DNA, the CDR3 is TGTGCCAGCAGCAATAGCGGGACAGCCTATGGCTACACCTTC.

The chain recombines TRBV7-6 with TRBJ2-1, with 9 bases that match TRBD2. Unmatched junction bases numbered 6, after V lost 4 bases and J lost 5 bases. The CDR3 length is 15 residues. Germline V CDR1 and CDR2: SGHVS, FNYEAQ. The DNA of the CDR3 is TGTGCCAGCAGCTCCTTGCGGGGGGGGGACAATGAGCAGTTCTTC. Translated: CASSSLRGGDNEQFF.

The chain couples TRBV6-2 or TRBV6-3 to TRBJ2-2, with 12 bases fitting TRBD2. The V and J ends lost 5 bases and 3 bases, in that order; junction bases with no gene match: 10. CDR1 is MNHEY and CDR2 is SVGEGT in the germline V gene. CDR3 length: 18 amino acids. CDR3: CASSGGRLAGVYTGELFF. The CDR3, as DNA: TGTGCCAGCAGTGGCGGACGACTAGCGGGGGTGTACACCGGGGAGCTGTTTTTT.

A word on this clone: Within the sample, other DNA sequences also encode this same CDR3. In DNA, the CDR3 is TGTGCCAGCAGCGTTCAGGGTGAAGAGACCCAGTACTTC. Amino acid sequence: CASSVQGEETQYF. V usage is TRBV9 and J usage is TRBJ2-5, with D possibly matching TRBD1 (5 bases). The germline gives CDR1 SGDLS, CDR2 YYNGEE. The CDR3 is 13 residues long. The ends were cut back, 2 bases at V and 3 bases at J, with 8 bases in the middle.

The chain couples TRBV4-1 to TRBJ2-2; 7 bases line up with TRBD2. This CDR3 spans 15 amino acids. Per germline, CDR1 MGHRA and CDR2 YSYEKL. V shed 4 bases and J 5 bases; nucleotides not matched to a gene: 7. The CDR3: CASSLHGGGTGELFF. The CDR3 nucleotides read TGCGCCAGCAGCCTTCATGGCGGGGGTACCGGGGAGCTGTTTTTT.

The genes are TRBV7-9 and TRBJ2-4; 7 nucleotides line up with TRBD1. Germline CDR1 SEHNR, CDR2 FQNEAQ (reference sequence). This CDR3 is 14 amino acids long. V dropped 6 bases and J dropped 6; count of bases not matched to a gene: 8. CDR3 sequence reads: CASSHDRVINIQYF. The DNA of the CDR3 is TGTGCCAGCAGTCATGACAGGGTCATAAACATTCAGTACTTC.

The chain recombines TRBV4-1 with TRBJ1-4; tentatively, D is TRBD1 (6 bases). The CDR3 is 16 amino acids. Deletions cut 3 bases from V and 3 bases from J, with 14 bases between. In germline, CDR1 is MGHRA, CDR2 YSYEKL. CDR3 in DNA: TGCGCCAGCAGCCAGGAACAGGGTCCTGCTAATGAAAAACTGTTTTTT. Amino acids: CASSQEQGPANEKLFF.

The V gene is TRBV15, the J gene TRBJ1-5; TRBD1 matches at 7 bases. The CDR3 has 14 amino acids. With 1 base clipped from V and 9 bases from J, the junction kept 6 bases outside the gene matches. Germline CDR1 is LNHNV and CDR2 is YYDKDF (reference sequence). CDR3 DNA: TGTGCCACCAGCAGAGCGGCAGGGGGTCCGCCCCAGCATTTT. It codes for CATSRAAGGPPQHF. Based on the CDR3 plus reference TRBV15 and TRBJ1-5, the full variable domain is DAMVIQNPRYQVTQFGKPVTLSCSQTLNHNVMYWYQQKSSQAPKLLFHYYDKDFNNEADTPDNFQSRRPNTSFCFLDIRSPGLGDTAMYLCATSRAAGGPPQHFGDGTRLSIL.

The rearrangement uses TRBV18 and TRBJ1-4, with D unresolved. Germline CDR1 reads KGHSH; CDR2 reads LQKENI. V was cut by 5 bases and J by 6 bases, with 13 bases left in between. CDR3 length equals 14 residues. The CDR3 region has the DNA TGTGCCAGCTCATCAGGAGGCGGGGATGAAAAACTGTTTTTT. This encodes CASSSGGGDEKLFF. Together with reference TRBV18 and TRBJ1-4, the CDR3 gives the full variable domain: NAGVMQNPRHLVRRRGQEARLRCSPMKGHSHVYWYRQLPEEGLKFMVYLQKENIIDESGMPKERFSAEFPKEGPSILRIQQVVRGDSAAYFCASSSGGGDEKLFFGSGTQLSVL.

CDR3 protein: CSVRQPNTEAFF. The CDR3 DNA sequence: TGCAGCGTTCGACAACCTAACACTGAAGCTTTCTTT. The rearrangement joins TRBV29-1 to TRBJ1-1; D is undetermined. This CDR3 comprises 12 residues. V lost 5 bases, J lost 2 bases, and 9 bases lay in between. Looked up from germline, CDR1 is SQVTM and CDR2 is ANQGSEA.